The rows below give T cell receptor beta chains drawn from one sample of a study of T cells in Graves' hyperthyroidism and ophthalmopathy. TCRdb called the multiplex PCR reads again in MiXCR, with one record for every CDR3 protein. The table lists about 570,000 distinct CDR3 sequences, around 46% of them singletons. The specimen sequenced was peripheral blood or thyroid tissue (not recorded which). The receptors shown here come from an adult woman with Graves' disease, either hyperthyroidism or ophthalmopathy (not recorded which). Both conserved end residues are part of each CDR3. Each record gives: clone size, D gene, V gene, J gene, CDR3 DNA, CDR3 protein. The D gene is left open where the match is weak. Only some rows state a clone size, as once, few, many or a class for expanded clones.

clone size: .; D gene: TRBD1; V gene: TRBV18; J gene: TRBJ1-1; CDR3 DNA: TGTGCCAGCTCACGCAGGGACAGTGAAGCTTTCTTT; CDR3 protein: CASSRRDSEAFF
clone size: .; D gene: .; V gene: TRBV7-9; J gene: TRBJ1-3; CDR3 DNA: TGTGCCAGCAGCCCACCCCAGGCTGGAAACACCATATATTTT; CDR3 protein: CASSPPQAGNTIYF
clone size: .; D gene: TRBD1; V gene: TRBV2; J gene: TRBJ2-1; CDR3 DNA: TGTGCCAGCTCAAGGACAGGGAGCTCCTACAATGAGCAGTTCTTC; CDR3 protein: CASSRTGSSYNEQFF
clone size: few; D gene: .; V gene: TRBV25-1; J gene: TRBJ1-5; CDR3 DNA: TGTGCCAGCAGTCCCTACGGGACGGAGGATAGCAATCAGCCCCAGCATTTT; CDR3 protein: CASSPYGTEDSNQPQHF
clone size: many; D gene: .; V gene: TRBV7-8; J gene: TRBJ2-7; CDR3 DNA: TGTGCCAGCAGCTTAGCGTTTCACGAGCAGTACTTC; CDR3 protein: CASSLAFHEQYF
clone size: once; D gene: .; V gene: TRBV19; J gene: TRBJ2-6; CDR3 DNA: TGTGCCGTGTGGGGGGAAAGTGGGGCCAACGTCCTGACTTTC; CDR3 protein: CAVWGESGANVLTF
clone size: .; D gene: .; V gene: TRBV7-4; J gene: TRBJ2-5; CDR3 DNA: TGTGCCAGCAGCTTCGACAGGACCCCCGAAGAGACCCAGTACTTC; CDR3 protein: CASSFDRTPEETQYF
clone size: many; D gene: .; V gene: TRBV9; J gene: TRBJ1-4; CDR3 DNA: TGTGCCAGCGCGGTGACGTCGGGGGCGGTTGGTGAAAAACTGTTTTTT; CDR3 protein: CASAVTSGAVGEKLFF
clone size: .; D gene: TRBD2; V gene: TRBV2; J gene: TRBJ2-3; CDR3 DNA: TGTGCCAGCGGGGCGGGGGAGACCACAGATACGCAGTATTTT; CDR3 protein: CASGAGETTDTQYF
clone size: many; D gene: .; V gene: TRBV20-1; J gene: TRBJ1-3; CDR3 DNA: TGCAGTGCTACCTCGGAGGGGGGCGACGGAAACACCATATATTTT; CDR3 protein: CSATSEGGDGNTIYF
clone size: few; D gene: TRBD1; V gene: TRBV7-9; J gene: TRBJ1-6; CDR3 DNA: TGTGCCAGCAGCGCTACAGGGGGCGATTCACCCCTCCACTTT; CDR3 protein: CASSATGGDSPLHF
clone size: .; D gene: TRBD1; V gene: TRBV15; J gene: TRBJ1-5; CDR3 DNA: TGTGCCACCAGCAAGGGCAGGGGGGTCAATCAGCCCCAGCATTTT; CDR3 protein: CATSKGRGVNQPQHF
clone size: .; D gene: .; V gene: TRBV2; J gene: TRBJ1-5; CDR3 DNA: TGTGCCATCAGTCCGGACGTTAGCAATCAGCCCCAGCATTTT; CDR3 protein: CAISPDVSNQPQHF
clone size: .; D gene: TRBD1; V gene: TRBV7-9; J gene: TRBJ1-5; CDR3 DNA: TGTGCCAGCAGCCTACCGGGACAGGGGCCCCAGCATTTT; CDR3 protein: CASSLPGQGPQHF
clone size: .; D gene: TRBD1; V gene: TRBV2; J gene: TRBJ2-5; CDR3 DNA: TGTGCCAGCAGTGCAGGGACAGGGGGAGCGAAGACCCAGTACTTC; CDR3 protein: CASSAGTGGAKTQYF
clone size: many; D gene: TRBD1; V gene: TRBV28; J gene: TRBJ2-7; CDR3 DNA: TGTGCCAGCACCTTAGGACAGGGGTTCTACGAGCAGTACTTC; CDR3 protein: CASTLGQGFYEQYF
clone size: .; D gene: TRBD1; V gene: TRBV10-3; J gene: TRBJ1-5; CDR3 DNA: TGTGCCATCAGTGCCGGGACAGCAATCCAGCCCCAGCATTTT; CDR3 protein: CAISAGTAIQPQHF
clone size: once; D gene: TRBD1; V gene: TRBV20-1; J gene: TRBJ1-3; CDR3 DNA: TGCAGTGCTGTACGGGACAGTAGCTCTGGAAACACCATATATTTT; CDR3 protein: CSAVRDSSSGNTIYF
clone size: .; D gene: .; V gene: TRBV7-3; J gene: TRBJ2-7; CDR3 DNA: TGTGCCAGCAGCCCCCCTCTCCGGGCTCGAGAGCAGTACTTC; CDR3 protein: CASSPPLRAREQYF
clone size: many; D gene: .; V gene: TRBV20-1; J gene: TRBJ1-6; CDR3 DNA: TGCAGTGCTAGAGAGTTAGGGGAAGGGGATAATTCACCCCTCCACTTT; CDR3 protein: CSARELGEGDNSPLHF
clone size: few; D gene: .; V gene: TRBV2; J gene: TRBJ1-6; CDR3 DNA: TGTGCCAGCAGTGTTCATGGGAGCCTCGTAGGATCACCCCTCCACTTT; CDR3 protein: CASSVHGSLVGSPLHF
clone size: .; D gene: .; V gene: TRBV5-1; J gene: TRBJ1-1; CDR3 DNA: TGCGCCAGCAGCTTGGAAGGACAATGGAACACTGAAGCTTTCTTT; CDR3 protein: CASSLEGQWNTEAFF
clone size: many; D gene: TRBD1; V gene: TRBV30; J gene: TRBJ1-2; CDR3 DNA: TGTGCCTGGAGTGTTGGGACAGCGTTTTATGGCTACACCTTC; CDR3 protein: CAWSVGTAFYGYTF
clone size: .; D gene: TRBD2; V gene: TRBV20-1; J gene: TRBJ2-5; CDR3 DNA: TGCAGTACTAGCGGGACGGAGACCCAGTACTTC; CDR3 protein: CSTSGTETQYF
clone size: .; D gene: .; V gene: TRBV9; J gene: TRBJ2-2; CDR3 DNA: .; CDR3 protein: CASSDGTGSCFF
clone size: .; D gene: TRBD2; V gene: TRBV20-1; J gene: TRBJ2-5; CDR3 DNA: TGCAGTGCAAGACTAGCGGGAGGGGGGACCCAGTACTTC; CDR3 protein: CSARLAGGGTQYF
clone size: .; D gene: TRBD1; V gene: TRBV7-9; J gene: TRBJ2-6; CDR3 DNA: TGTGCCAGCAGCCCATCGGGACAGGGGGCTGGGGCCAACGTCCTGACTTTC; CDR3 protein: CASSPSGQGAGANVLTF
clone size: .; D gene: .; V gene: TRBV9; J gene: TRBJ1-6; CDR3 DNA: TGTGCCAGCAGCGTCGGGCCAGGGTTACCCCTCCACTTT; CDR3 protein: CASSVGPGLPLHF
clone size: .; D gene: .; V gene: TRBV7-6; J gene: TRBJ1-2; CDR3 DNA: TGTGCCAGCAGCCCAGGGCCTGTCTATGGCTACACCTTC; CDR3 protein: CASSPGPVYGYTF
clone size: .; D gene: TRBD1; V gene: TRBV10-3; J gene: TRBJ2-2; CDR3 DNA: TGTGCCATCGGTGAGACAGAACAGGGGATCGCCGGGGAGCTGTTTTTT; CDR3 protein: CAIGETEQGIAGELFF
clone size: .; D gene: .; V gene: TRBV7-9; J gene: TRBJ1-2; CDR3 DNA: TGTGCCAGCAGCGGGAACATGGGCCACTATGGCTACACCTTC; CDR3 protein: CASSGNMGHYGYTF
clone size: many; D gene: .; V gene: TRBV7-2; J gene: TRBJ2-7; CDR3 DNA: TGTGCCAGCAGCTTGGGACCCTCCGGGTACGAGCAGTACTTC; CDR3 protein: CASSLGPSGYEQYF
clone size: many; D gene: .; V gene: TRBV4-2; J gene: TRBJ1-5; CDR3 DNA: TGTGCCAGCAGCCCCCCGGGTATCAGTCAGCCCCAGCATTTT; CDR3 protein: CASSPPGISQPQHF